Listed below are T cell receptor beta chains from one sample, sequenced in a study of beta chain features in type 1 diabetes. Here immunoSEQ multiplex PCR was the method, and the copy in TCRdb shows in-frame clones only, minus some. The data contain 450,000 to 600,000 clones, approximately 30% of them singletons. Source material: naive CD4+ T cells from blood. These TCRs come from a man between 18 and 35 years old in good health. Both conserved end residues are part of each CDR3. The order of the fields is CDR3 protein, J gene, V gene.

cdr3_aa: CAISAVLGGGTEAFF
j_call: TRBJ1-1
v_call: TRBV10-3

cdr3_aa: CASGRATGAPYEQYF
j_call: TRBJ2-7
v_call: TRBV7-9

cdr3_aa: CAWSHSEQFF
j_call: TRBJ2-1
v_call: TRBV30

cdr3_aa: CASSVAGAGANVLTF
j_call: TRBJ2-6
v_call: TRBV9

cdr3_aa: CASSWGLAGADTQYF
j_call: TRBJ2-3
v_call: TRBV7-8

cdr3_aa: CASSPDRVSSYEQYF
j_call: TRBJ2-7
v_call: TRBV7-9

cdr3_aa: CASSPRQEGRQETQYF
j_call: TRBJ2-5
v_call: TRBV28

cdr3_aa: CAWTLAGGSTDTQYF
j_call: TRBJ2-3
v_call: TRBV30

cdr3_aa: CASSLGSLANEQFF
j_call: TRBJ2-1
v_call: TRBV7-2

cdr3_aa: CAISELSSGRANEQFF
j_call: TRBJ2-1
v_call: TRBV10-3

cdr3_aa: CASSPNRQNGQFF
j_call: TRBJ2-1
v_call: TRBV11-1

cdr3_aa: CASSLRGTGSYEQYF
j_call: TRBJ2-7
v_call: TRBV7-9

cdr3_aa: CASSLGQGEDEQYF
j_call: TRBJ2-7
v_call: TRBV7-9

cdr3_aa: CASGDQPQHF
j_call: TRBJ1-5
v_call: TRBV25-1

cdr3_aa: CASSQGPTDTQYF
j_call: TRBJ2-3
v_call: TRBV7-6

cdr3_aa: CASSSRGDTQYF
j_call: TRBJ2-3
v_call: TRBV18

cdr3_aa: CASSFRDPVPPGGANVLTF
j_call: TRBJ2-6
v_call: TRBV7-9

cdr3_aa: CAWSTGGGQPQHF
j_call: TRBJ1-5
v_call: TRBV30

cdr3_aa: CATSALRNGGYTF
j_call: TRBJ1-2
v_call: TRBV15

cdr3_aa: CAISENPTASYEQYF
j_call: TRBJ2-7
v_call: TRBV10-3

cdr3_aa: CASSSGLAVDTQYF
j_call: TRBJ2-3
v_call: TRBV6-5

cdr3_aa: CASSLRDRGAEQYF
j_call: TRBJ2-7
v_call: TRBV27

cdr3_aa: CASRGDTQYF
j_call: TRBJ2-3
v_call: TRBV28

cdr3_aa: CASSLAAGSDEQYF
j_call: TRBJ2-7
v_call: TRBV7-2

cdr3_aa: CASSAGTSGTDTQYF
j_call: TRBJ2-3
v_call: TRBV2

cdr3_aa: CASSLAEPHEQFF
j_call: TRBJ2-1
v_call: TRBV11-1

cdr3_aa: CAWSVPPRETQYF
j_call: TRBJ2-5
v_call: TRBV30

cdr3_aa: CASSFLQGSYEQYF
j_call: TRBJ2-7
v_call: TRBV7-2

cdr3_aa: CSASTDTQYF
j_call: TRBJ2-3
v_call: TRBV20-1

cdr3_aa: CAWKLAEGPYGYTF
j_call: TRBJ1-2
v_call: TRBV30

cdr3_aa: CAWSAGTSRGETQYF
j_call: TRBJ2-5
v_call: TRBV30

cdr3_aa: CASSEGMIAGLIEQFF
j_call: TRBJ2-1
v_call: TRBV14

cdr3_aa: CSVSRVLWYEQFF
j_call: TRBJ2-1
v_call: TRBV29-1